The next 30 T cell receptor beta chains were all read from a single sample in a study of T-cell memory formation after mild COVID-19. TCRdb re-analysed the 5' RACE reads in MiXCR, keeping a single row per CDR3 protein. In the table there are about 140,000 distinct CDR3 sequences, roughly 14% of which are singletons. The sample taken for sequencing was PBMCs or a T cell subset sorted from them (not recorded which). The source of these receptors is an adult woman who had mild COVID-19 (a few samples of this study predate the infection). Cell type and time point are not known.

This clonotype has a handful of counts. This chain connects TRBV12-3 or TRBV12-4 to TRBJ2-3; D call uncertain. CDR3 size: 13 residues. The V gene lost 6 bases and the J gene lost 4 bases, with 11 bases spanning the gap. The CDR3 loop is CASRVGPADTQYF. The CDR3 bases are TGTGCCAGCAGGGTGGGCCCTGCAGATACGCAGTATTTT.

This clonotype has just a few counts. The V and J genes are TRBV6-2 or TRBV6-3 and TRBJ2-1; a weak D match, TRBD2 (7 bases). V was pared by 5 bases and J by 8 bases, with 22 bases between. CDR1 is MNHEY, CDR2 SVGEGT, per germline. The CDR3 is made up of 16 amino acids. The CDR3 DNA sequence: TGTGCCAGCAGTCGAGGAGGCGGGGGCGCGATGGATGAGCAGTTCTTC. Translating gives CASSRGGGGAMDEQFF.

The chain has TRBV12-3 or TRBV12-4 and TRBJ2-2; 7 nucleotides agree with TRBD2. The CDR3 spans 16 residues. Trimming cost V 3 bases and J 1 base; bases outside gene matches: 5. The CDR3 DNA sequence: TGTGCCAGCAGTTTCCAGACTAGCCGGAACACCGGGGAGCTGTTTTTT. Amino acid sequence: CASSFQTSRNTGELFF.

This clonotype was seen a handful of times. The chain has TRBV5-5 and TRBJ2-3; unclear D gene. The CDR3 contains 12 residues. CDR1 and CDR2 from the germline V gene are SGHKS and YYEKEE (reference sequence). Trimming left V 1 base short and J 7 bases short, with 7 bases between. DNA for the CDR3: TGTGCCAGCAGCTTGTCTGAGAATACGCAGTATTTT. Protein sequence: CASSLSENTQYF.

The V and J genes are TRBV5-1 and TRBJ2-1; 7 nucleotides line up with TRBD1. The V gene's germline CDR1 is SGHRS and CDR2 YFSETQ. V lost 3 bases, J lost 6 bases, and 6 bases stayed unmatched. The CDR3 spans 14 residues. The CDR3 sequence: CASSSTGNSNEQFF. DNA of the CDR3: TGCGCCAGCAGCTCGACAGGGAACAGCAATGAGCAGTTCTTC. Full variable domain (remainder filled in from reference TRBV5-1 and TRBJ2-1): KAGVTQTPRYLIKTRGQQVTLSCSPISGHRSVSWYQQTPGQGLQFLFEYFSETQRNKGNFPGRFSGRQFSNSRSEMNVSTLELGDSALYLCASSSTGNSNEQFFGPGTRLTVL.

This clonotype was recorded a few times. CDR3: CASSLARGGAYEQYF. The CDR3 DNA reads as TGTGCCAGCAGCCTCGCTCGCGGGGGGGCCTACGAGCAGTACTTC. The chain recombines TRBV5-5 with TRBJ2-7, with TRBD2 matching over 9 bases. Germline CDR1 SGHKS, CDR2 YYEKEE (reference sequence). Germline trimming cut 4 bases from V and 2 bases from J; bases unmatched to any gene: 7. The CDR3 is 15 amino acids. Filled out from reference TRBV5-5 and TRBJ2-7, the complete variable domain reads DAGVTQSPTHLIKTRGQQVTLRCSPISGHKSVSWYQQVLGQGPQFIFQYYEKEERGRGNFPDRFSARQFPNYSSELNVNALLLGDSALYLCASSLARGGAYEQYFGPGTRLTVT.

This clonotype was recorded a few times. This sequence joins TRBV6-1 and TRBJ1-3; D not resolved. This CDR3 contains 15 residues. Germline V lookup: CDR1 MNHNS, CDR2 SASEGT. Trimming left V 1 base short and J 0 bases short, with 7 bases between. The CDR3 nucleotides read TGTGCCAGCAGTGAAGATTACAGCTCTGGAAACACCATATATTTT. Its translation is CASSEDYSSGNTIYF.

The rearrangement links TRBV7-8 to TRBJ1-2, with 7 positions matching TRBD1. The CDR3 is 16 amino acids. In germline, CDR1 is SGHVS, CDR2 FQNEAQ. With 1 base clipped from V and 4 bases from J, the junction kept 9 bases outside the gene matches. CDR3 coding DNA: TGTGCCAGCAGCTTAGAGGGGGCAGGGTGGAGCTATGGCTACACCTTC. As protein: CASSLEGAGWSYGYTF.

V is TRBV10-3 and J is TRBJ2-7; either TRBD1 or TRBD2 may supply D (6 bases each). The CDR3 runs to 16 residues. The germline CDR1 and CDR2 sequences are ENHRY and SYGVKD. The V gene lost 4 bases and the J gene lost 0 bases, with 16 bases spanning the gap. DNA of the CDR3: TGTGCCATCAGTGGAGAAGGGGGGCAAAACTCCTACGAGCAGTACTTC. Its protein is CAISGEGGQNSYEQYF.

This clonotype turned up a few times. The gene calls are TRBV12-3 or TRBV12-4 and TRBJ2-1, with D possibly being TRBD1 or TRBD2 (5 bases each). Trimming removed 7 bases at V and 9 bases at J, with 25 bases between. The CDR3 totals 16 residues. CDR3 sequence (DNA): TGTGCCAGCACCCTCTGGGACCCCGAGATCGTGGGTGAGCAGTTCTTC. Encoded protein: CASTLWDPEIVGEQFF.

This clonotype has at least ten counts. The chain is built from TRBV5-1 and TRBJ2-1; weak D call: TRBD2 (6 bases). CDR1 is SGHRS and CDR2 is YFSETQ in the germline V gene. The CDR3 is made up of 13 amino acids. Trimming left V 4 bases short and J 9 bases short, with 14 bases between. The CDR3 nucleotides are TGCGCCAGCAGCGCGATGAGGGAGGTTGAGCAGTTCTTC. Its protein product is CASSAMREVEQFF.

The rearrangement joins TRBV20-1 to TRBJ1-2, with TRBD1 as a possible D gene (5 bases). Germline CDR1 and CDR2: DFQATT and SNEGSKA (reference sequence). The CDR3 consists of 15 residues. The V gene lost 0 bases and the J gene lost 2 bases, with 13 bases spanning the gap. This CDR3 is CSAREEIAGNYGYTF. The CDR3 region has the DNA TGCAGTGCTAGAGAGGAGATTGCAGGGAACTATGGCTACACCTTC.

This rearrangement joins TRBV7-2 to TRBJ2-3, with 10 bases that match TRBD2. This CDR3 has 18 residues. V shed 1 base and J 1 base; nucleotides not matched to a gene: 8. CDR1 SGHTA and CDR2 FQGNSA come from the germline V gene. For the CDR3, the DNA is TGTGCCAGCAGCTTAGGGCTAGCGGGAGAGGGGGGCACAGATACGCAGTATTTT. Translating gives CASSLGLAGEGGTDTQYF.

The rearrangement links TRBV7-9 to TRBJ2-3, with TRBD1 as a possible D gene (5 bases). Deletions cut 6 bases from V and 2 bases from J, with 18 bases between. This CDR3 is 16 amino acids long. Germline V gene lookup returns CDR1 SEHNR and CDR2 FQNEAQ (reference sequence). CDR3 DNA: TGTGCCAGCAGTCCCAAGGGGCGGAGTTTCACAGATACGCAGTATTTT. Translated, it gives CASSPKGRSFTDTQYF.

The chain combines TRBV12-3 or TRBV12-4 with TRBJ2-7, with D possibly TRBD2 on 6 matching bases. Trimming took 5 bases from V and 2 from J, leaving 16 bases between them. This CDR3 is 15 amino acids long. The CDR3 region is CASSPPEGHPYEQYF. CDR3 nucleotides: TGTGCCAGCAGTCCACCGGAGGGCCACCCCTACGAGCAGTACTTC.

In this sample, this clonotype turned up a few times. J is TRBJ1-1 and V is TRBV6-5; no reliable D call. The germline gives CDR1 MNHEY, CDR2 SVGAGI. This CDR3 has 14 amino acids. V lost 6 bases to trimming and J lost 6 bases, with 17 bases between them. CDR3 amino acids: CASRPTPNYAEAFF. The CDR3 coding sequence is TGTGCCAGCAGGCCAACTCCGAATTACGCTGAAGCTTTCTTT.

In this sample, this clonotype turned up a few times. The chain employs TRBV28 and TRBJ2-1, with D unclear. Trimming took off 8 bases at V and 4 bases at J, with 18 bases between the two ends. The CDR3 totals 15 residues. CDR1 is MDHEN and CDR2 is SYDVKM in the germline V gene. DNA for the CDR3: TGTGCCAGCGCGAACCTCGGTAACCCGTACAATGAGCAGTTCTTC. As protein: CASANLGNPYNEQFF. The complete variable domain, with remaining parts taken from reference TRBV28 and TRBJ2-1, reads DVKVTQSSRYLVKRTGEKVFLECVQDMDHENMFWYRQDPGLGLRLIYFSYDVKMKEKGDIPEGYSVSREKKERFSLILESASTNQTSMYLCASANLGNPYNEQFFGPGTRLTVL.

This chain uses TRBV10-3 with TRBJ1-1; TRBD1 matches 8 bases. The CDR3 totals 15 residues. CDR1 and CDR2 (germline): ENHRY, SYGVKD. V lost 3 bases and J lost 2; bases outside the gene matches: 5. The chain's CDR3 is CAISDSDRGNTEAFF. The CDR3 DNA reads TGTGCCATCAGTGACTCAGACAGGGGAAACACTGAAGCTTTCTTT.

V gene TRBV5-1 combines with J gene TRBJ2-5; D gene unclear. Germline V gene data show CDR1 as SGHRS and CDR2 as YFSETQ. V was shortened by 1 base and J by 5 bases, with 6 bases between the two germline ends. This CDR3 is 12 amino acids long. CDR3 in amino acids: CASSLWGETQYF. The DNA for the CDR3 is TGCGCCAGCAGCTTGTGGGGTGAGACCCAGTACTTC.

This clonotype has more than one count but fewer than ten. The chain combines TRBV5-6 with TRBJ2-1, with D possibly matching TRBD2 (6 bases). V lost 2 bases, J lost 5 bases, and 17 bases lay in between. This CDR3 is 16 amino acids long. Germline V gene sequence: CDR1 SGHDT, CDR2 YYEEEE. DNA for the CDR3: TGTGCCAGCAGCTTTCAGGCCGCGGGGAAAAACAATGAGCAGTTCTTC. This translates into CASSFQAAGKNNEQFF.

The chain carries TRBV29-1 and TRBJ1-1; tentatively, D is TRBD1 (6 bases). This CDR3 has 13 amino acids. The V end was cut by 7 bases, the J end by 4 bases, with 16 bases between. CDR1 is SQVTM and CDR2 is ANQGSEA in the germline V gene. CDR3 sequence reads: CSATGYGGTEAFF. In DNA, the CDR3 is TGCAGCGCTACAGGGTACGGGGGCACTGAAGCTTTCTTT.

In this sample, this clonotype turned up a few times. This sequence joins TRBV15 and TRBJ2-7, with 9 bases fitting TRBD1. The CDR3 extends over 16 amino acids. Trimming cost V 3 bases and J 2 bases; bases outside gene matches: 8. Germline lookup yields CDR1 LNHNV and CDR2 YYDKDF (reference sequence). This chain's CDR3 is CATSSQGGTGPYEQYF. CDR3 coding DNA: TGTGCCACCAGCAGTCAAGGAGGGACAGGGCCCTACGAGCAGTACTTC.

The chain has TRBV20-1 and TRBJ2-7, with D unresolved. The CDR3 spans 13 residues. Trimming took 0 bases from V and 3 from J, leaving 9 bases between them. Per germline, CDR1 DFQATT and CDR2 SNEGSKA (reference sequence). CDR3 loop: CSARDETDYEQYF. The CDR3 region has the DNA TGCAGTGCTAGAGATGAAACCGACTACGAGCAGTACTTC.

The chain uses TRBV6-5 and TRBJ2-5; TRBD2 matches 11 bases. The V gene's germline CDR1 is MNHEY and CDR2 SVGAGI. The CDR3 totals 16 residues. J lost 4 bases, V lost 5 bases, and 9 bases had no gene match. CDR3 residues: CASSDLRLAGTETQYF. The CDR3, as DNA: TGTGCCAGCAGTGACCTTAGACTAGCGGGGACAGAGACCCAGTACTTC.

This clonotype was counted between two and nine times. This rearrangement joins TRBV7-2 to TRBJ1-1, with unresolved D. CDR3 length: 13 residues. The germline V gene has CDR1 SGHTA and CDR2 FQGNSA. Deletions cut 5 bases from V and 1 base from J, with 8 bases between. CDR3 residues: CASSVGENTEAFF. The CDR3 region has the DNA TGTGCCAGCAGCGTTGGAGAGAACACTGAAGCTTTCTTT.

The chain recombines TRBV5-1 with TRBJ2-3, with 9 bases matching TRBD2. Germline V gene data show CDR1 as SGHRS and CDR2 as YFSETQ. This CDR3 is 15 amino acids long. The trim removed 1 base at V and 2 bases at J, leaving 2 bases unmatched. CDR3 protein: CASSLSSGNTDTQYF. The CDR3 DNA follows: TGCGCCAGCAGCTTGTCTAGCGGGAACACAGATACGCAGTATTTT.

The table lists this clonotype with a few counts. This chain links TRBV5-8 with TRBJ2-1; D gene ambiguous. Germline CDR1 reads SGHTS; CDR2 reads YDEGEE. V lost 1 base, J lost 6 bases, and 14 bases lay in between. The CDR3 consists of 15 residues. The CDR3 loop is CASSLRTHNVNEQFF. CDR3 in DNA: TGTGCCAGCAGCTTGCGGACCCATAATGTCAATGAGCAGTTCTTC.

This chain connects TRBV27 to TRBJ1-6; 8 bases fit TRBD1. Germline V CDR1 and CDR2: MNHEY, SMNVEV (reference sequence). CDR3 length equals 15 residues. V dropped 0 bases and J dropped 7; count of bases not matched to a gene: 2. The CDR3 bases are TGTGCCAGCAGTTTATCGTCAGGGGGCAATTCACCCCTCCACTTT. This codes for CASSLSSGGNSPLHF.

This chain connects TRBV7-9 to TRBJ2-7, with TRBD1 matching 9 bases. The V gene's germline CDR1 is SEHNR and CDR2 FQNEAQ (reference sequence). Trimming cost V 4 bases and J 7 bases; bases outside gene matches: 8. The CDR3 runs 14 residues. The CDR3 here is CASSSRDRVREQYF. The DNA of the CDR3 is TGTGCCAGCAGCTCCCGGGACAGGGTGAGGGAGCAGTACTTC.

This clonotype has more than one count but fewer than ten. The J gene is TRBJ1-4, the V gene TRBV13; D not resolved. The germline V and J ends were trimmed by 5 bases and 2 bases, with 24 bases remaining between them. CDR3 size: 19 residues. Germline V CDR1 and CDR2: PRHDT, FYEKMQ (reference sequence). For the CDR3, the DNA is TGTGCCAGCAGCCATGGTGGGCTGATCGGTGCTCGCACTAATGAAAAACTGTTTTTT. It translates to CASSHGGLIGARTNEKLFF.